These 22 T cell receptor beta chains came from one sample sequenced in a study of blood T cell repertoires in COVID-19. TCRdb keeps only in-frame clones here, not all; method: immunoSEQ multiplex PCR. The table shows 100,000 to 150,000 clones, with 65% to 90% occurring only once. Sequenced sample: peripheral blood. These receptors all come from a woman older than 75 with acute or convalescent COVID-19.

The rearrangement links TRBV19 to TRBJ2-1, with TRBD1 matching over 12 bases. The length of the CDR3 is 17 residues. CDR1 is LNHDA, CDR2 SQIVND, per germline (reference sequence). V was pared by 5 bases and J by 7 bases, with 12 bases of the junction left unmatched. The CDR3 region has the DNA TGTGCCAGTAGTGAAGGATTCCGGGACAGGGGGCATAATGAGCAGTTCTTC. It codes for CASSEGFRDRGHNEQFF.

CDR3 nucleotide sequence: TGTGCTTCCAATGACGGCGGTGAAAAACTGTTTTTT. It yields the protein CASNDGGEKLFF. The chain uses TRBV10-3 and TRBJ1-4; no reliable D call. This CDR3 comprises 12 residues. The germline V gene encodes CDR1 ENHRY and CDR2 SYGVKD.

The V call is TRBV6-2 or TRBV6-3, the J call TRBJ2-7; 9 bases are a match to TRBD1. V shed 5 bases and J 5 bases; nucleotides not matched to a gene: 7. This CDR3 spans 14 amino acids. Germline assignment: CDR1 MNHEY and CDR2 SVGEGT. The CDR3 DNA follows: TGTGCCAGCAGTACCGGGACAGGGCACCACGAGCAGTACTTC. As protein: CASSTGTGHHEQYF.

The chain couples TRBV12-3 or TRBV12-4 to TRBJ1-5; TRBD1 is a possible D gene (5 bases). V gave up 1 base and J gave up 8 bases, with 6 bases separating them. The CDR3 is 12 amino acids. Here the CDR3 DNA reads TGTGCCAGCAGTTTAGTAGGGGAGCCCCAGCATTTT. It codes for CASSLVGEPQHF.

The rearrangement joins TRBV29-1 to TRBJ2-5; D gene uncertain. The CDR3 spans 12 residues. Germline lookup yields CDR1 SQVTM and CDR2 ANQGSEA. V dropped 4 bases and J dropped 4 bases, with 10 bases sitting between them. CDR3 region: CSVVRGGETQYF. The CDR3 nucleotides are TGCAGCGTTGTTCGAGGTGGAGAGACCCAGTACTTC.

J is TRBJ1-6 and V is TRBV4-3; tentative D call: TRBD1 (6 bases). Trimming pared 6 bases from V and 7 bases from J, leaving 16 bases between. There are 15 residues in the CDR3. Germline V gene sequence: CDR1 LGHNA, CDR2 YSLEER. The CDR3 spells CASSDRSDRNSPLHF. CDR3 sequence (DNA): TGCGCCAGCAGTGACAGGTCGGACCGGAATTCACCCCTCCACTTT.

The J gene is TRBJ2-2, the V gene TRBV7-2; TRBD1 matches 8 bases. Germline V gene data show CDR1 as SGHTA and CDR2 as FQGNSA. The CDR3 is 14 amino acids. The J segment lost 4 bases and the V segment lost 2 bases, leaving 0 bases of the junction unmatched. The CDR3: CASSLTGGTGELFF. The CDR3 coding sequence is TGTGCCAGCAGCTTAACAGGGGGCACCGGGGAGCTGTTTTTT.

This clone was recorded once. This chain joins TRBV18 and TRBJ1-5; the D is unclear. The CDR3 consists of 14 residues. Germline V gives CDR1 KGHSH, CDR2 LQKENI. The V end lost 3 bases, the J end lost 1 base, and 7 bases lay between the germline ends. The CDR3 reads CASSPQKSNQPQHF. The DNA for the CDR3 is TGTGCCAGCTCACCCCAGAAAAGCAATCAGCCCCAGCATTTT.

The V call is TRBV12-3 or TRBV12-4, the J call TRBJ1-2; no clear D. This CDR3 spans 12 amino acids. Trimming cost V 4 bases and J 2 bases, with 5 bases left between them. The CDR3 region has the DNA TGTGCCAGCAGTTCAATCAACTATGGCTACACCTTC. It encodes CASSSINYGYTF.

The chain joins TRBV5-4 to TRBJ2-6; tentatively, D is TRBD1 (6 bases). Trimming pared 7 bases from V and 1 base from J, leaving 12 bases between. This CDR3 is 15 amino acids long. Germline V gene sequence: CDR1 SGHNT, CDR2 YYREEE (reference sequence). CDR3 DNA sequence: TGTGCCAGCGGTGAGGGGGATTCTGGGGCCAACGTCCTGACTTTC. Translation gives CASGEGDSGANVLTF.

The CDR3 DNA reads as TGTGCCAGCTCTCAACCGGGGGGCTATGGCTACACCTTC. It yields the protein CASSQPGGYGYTF. The rearrangement links TRBV18 to TRBJ1-2, with D maybe TRBD1 (5 bases). The CDR3 covers 13 residues. Per germline, CDR1 KGHSH and CDR2 LQKENI. V lost 6 bases to trimming and J lost 4 bases, with 12 bases between them.

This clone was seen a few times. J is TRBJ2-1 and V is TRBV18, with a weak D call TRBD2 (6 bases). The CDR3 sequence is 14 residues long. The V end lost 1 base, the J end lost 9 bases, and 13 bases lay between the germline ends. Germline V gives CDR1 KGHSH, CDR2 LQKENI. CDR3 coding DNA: TGTGCCAGCTCACCACAACGGAGGGGCGGTGAGCAGTTCTTC. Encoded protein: CASSPQRRGGEQFF.

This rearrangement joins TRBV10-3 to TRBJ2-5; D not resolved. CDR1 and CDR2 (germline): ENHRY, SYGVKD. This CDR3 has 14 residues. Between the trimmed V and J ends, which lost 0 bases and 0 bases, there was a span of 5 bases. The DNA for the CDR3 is TGTGCCATCAGTGAGTCAATAAACCAAGAGACCCAGTACTTC. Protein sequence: CAISESINQETQYF.

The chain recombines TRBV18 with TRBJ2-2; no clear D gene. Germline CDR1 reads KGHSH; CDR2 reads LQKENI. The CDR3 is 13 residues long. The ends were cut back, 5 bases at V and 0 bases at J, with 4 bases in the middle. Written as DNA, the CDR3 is TGTGCCAGCTCAGGCACGAACACCGGGGAGCTGTTTTTT. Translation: CASSGTNTGELFF.

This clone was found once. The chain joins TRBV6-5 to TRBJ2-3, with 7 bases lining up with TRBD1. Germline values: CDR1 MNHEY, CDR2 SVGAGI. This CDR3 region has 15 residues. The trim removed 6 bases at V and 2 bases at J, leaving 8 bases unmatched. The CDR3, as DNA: TGTGCCAGCAGCCCACAGGGGAGAATCACAGATACGCAGTATTTT. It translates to CASSPQGRITDTQYF.

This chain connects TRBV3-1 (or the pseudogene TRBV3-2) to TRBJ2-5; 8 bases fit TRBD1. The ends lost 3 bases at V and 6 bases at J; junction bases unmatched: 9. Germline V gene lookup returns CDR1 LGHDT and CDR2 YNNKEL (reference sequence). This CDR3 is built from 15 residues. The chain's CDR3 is CASSQGTGGRKTQYF. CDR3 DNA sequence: TGTGCCAGCAGCCAGGGCACAGGGGGGAGAAAGACCCAGTACTTC.

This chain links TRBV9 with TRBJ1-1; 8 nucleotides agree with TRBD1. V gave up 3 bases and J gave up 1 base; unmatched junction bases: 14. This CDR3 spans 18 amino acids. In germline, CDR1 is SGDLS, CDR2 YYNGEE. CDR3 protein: CASSEGPDRVRGNTEAFF. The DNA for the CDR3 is TGTGCCAGCAGCGAGGGACCGGACAGGGTGAGGGGGAACACTGAAGCTTTCTTT.

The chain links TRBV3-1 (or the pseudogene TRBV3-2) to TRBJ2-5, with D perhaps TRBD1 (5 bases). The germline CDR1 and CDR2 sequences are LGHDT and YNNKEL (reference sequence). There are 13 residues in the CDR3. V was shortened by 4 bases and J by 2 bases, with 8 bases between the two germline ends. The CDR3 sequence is CASSPGQQETQYF. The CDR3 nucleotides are TGTGCCAGCAGCCCAGGACAACAAGAGACCCAGTACTTC.

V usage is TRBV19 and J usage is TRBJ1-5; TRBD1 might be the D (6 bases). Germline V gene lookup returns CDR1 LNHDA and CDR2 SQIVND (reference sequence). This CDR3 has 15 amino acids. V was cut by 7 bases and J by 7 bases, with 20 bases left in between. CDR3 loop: CASTDRIGAWQPQHF. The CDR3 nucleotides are TGTGCCAGTACTGACAGGATAGGAGCGTGGCAGCCCCAGCATTTT.

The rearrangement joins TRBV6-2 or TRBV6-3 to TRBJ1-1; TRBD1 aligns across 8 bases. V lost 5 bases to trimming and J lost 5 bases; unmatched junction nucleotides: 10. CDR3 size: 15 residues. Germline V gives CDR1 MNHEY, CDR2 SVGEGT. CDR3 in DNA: TGTGCCAGCAGTACTTTAGGACAGGGAGGAACTGAAGCTTTCTTT. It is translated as CASSTLGQGGTEAFF.

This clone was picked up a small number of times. CDR3 sequence (DNA): TGTGCCAGCAGTAGAGGGATTCAGCATTTT. Translated, it gives CASSRGIQHF. The rearrangement links TRBV28 to TRBJ1-5; D unresolved. Trimming took 5 bases from V and 13 from J, leaving 9 bases between them. CDR3 length: 10 residues. Germline V lookup: CDR1 MDHEN, CDR2 SYDVKM. Full variable domain (outside the CDR3, taken from reference TRBV28 and TRBJ1-5): DVKVTQSSRYLVKRTGEKVFLECVQDMDHENMFWYRQDPGLGLRLIYFSYDVKMKEKGDIPEGYSVSREKKERFSLILESASTNQTSMYLCASSRGIQHFGDGTRLSIL.

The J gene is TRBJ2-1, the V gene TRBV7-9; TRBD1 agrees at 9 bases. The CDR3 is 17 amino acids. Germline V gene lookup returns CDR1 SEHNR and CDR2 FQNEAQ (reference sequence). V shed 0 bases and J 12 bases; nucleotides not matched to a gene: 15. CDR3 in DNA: TGTGCCAGCAGCTTAGCCACAGGGGGCTGGTTCGGCGTCGCGCAGTTCTTC. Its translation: CASSLATGGWFGVAQFF.